These 10 T cell receptor beta chains were sequenced from one sample in a study of high-grade serous ovarian cancer treatment subgroups. Tumor samples were obtained before definitive surgery or chemotherapy. Sequencing was performed with immunoSEQ multiplex PCR; in TCRdb, only in-frame clones are kept and a portion is missing. The data contain 18,000 or so clones, around 75% of them singletons. The specimen sequenced was tumor tissue. All receptors come from a human donor with high-grade serous ovarian cancer.

The chain links TRBV6-5 to TRBJ2-3, with D hard to call. Trimming took 0 bases from V and 0 from J, leaving 10 bases between them. The CDR3 has 16 amino acids. The germline CDR1 and CDR2 sequences are MNHEY and SVGAGI. CDR3 nucleotide sequence: TGTGCCAGCAGTTACTCGTCGGCTAGGAGCACAGATACGCAGTATTTT. It yields the protein CASSYSSARSTDTQYF.

This clone occurred once. The chain combines TRBV11-2 with TRBJ2-4; the D is unclear. The CDR3 has 17 amino acids. The germline V gene encodes CDR1 SGHAT and CDR2 FQNNGV. With 0 bases removed from V and 0 bases from J, the gap between germline ends came to 12 bases. CDR3 in DNA: TGTGCCAGCAGCTTAGATGCCCCGGGCCGAGCCAAAAACATTCAGTACTTC. The encoded protein is CASSLDAPGRAKNIQYF.

This clone was detected only once. The chain uses TRBV6-1 and TRBJ2-5; 8 bases align to TRBD2. The ends lost 2 bases at V and 5 bases at J; junction bases unmatched: 16. Looked up from germline, CDR1 is MNHNS and CDR2 is SASEGT. The CDR3 runs 18 residues. The CDR3 loop is CASSEQALDSGVWETQYF. In DNA, the CDR3 is TGTGCCAGCAGTGAACAGGCGCTGGATAGCGGGGTATGGGAGACCCAGTACTTC.

J is TRBJ2-7 and V is TRBV5-1; TRBD1 aligns across 7 bases. The V gene's germline CDR1 is SGHRS and CDR2 YFSETQ. The CDR3 length is 14 residues. Unmatched junction bases numbered 6, after V lost 3 bases and J lost 3 bases. CDR3: CASSSQRQGYEQYF. The CDR3, as DNA: TGCGCCAGCAGCTCCCAGCGACAGGGCTACGAGCAGTACTTC.

The V call is TRBV6-5, the J call TRBJ2-1; D remains ambiguous. Trimming cost V 10 bases and J 2 bases, with 6 bases left between them. Germline CDR1 reads MNHEY; CDR2 reads SVGAGI. The CDR3 spans 11 residues. The CDR3 protein is CATLTYNEQFF. The CDR3 DNA reads TGTGCCACTCTAACCTACAATGAGCAGTTCTTC.

A few counts support this clone. The chain links TRBV27 to TRBJ2-7; tentatively, D is TRBD1 (5 bases). This CDR3 region has 14 residues. Trimming removed 0 bases at V and 5 bases at J, with 11 bases between. CDR1 is MNHEY and CDR2 is SMNVEV in the germline V gene (reference sequence). In nucleotides, the CDR3 is TGTGCCAGCAGTTTATCATCCAGGGCCAACGAGCAGTACTTC. Translating gives CASSLSSRANEQYF.

This rearrangement joins TRBV7-6 to TRBJ1-3; the D is unclear. Per germline, CDR1 SGHVS and CDR2 FNYEAQ. The CDR3 extends over 15 amino acids. V lost 5 bases, J lost 4 bases, and 15 bases lay in between. The CDR3 loop is CASSPSLTGGNTIYF. CDR3 nucleotide sequence: TGTGCCAGCAGCCCCAGCCTAACGGGAGGAAACACCATATATTTT.

The V call is TRBV7-9, the J call TRBJ2-6; TRBD1 might be the D (6 bases). The V and J ends lost 8 bases and 0 bases respectively, with 14 bases between them. Germline V lookup: CDR1 SEHNR, CDR2 FQNEAQ (reference sequence). The CDR3 is 16 amino acids. The CDR3 DNA reads as TGTGCCAGCCGTAGGGACATTAGCTCTGGGGCCAACGTCCTGACTTTC. Translation gives CASRRDISSGANVLTF.

The V gene is TRBV9, the J gene TRBJ1-3; D uncertain. Deletions cut 4 bases from V and 4 bases from J, with 15 bases between. In germline, CDR1 is SGDLS, CDR2 YYNGEE. The CDR3 consists of 15 residues. The CDR3 reads CASSPGRTPGNTIYF. The CDR3 coding sequence is TGTGCCAGCAGCCCCGGGAGGACCCCCGGAAACACCATATATTTT.

The V call is TRBV9, the J call TRBJ2-3, with 7 nucleotides matching TRBD1. The CDR3 totals 15 residues. From germline, CDR1 is SGDLS and CDR2 YYNGEE. V shed 3 bases and J 2 bases; nucleotides not matched to a gene: 6. CDR3 sequence: CASSGETGITDTQYF. CDR3 DNA sequence: TGTGCCAGCAGCGGAGAGACAGGGATCACAGATACGCAGTATTTT.